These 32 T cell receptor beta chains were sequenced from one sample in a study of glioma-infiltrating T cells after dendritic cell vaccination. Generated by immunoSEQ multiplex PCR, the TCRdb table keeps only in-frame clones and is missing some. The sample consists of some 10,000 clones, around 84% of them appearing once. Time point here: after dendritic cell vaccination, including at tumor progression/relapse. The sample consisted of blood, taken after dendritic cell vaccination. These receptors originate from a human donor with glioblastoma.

CDR3 in amino acids: CASSHGTQITEKLFF. In DNA, the CDR3 is TGTGCCAGCAGTCATGGGACACAGATTACTGAAAAACTGTTTTTT. V gene TRBV27 combines with J gene TRBJ1-4, with TRBD1 as a possible D gene (6 bases). Trimming cost V 5 bases and J 7 bases, with 17 bases left between them. The CDR3 totals 15 residues. Germline V lookup: CDR1 MNHEY, CDR2 SMNVEV (reference sequence).

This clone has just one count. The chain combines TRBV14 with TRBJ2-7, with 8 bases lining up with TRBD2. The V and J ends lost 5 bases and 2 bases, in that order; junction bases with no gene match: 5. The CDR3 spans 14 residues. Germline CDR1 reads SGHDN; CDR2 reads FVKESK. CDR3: CASSRSGRAYEQYF. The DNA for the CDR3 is TGTGCCAGCAGCAGGAGCGGGAGAGCCTACGAGCAGTACTTC.

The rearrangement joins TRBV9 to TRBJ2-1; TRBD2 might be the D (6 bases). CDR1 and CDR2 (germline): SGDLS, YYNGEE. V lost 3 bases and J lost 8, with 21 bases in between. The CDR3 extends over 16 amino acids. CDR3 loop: CASSDPGGTAIHEQFF. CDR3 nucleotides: TGTGCCAGCAGCGACCCTGGAGGGACTGCGATCCATGAGCAGTTCTTC.

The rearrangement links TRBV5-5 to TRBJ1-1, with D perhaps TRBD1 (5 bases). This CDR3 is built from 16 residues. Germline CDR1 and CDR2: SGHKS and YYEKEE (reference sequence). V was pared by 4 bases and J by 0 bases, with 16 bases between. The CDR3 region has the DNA TGTGCCAGCAGCATAAATCAGGGTCCCGTGAACACTGAAGCTTTCTTT. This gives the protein CASSINQGPVNTEAFF.

The CDR3 spells CASSPGGGPQETQYF. DNA of the CDR3: TGTGCCAGCAGCCCCGGGGGAGGGCCCCAAGAGACCCAGTACTTC. The gene calls are TRBV7-3 and TRBJ2-5; 7 bases map to TRBD2. Germline CDR1 and CDR2: SGHTA and FQGTGA. The CDR3 sequence is 15 residues long. The J segment lost 1 base and the V segment lost 5 bases, leaving 7 bases of the junction unmatched.

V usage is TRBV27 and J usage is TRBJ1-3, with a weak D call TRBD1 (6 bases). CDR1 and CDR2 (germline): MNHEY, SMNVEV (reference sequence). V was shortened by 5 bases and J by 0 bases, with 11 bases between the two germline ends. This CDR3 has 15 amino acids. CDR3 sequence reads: CASSRDRSSGNTIYF. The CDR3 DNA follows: TGTGCCAGCAGTCGAGACAGGAGCTCTGGAAACACCATATATTTT.

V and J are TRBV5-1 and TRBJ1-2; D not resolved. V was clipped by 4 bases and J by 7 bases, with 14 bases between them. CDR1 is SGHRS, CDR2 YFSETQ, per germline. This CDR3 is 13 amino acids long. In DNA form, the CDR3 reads TGCGCCAGCAGCCCGAGGCACACCGGTGGCTACACCTTC. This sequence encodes CASSPRHTGGYTF.

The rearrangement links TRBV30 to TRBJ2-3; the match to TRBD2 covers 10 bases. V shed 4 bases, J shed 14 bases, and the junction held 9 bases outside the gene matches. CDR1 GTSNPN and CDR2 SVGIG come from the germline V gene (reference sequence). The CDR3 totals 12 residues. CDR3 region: CAWKPAGGRWYF. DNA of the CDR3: TGTGCCTGGAAGCCAGCGGGAGGGCGTTGGTATTTT.

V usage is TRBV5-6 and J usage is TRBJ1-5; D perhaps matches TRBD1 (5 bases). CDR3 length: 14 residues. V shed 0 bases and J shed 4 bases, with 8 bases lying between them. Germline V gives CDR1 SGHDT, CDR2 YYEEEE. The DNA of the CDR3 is TGTGCCAGCAGCTTGGCCGGGGGTAATCAGCCCCAGCATTTT. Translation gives CASSLAGGNQPQHF.

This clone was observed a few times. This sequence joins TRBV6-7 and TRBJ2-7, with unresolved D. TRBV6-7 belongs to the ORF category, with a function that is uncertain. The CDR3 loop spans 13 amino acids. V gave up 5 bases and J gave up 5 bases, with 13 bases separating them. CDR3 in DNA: TGTGCCAGCAGTACACTGAGGTTCCACGAGCAGTACTTC. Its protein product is CASSTLRFHEQYF.

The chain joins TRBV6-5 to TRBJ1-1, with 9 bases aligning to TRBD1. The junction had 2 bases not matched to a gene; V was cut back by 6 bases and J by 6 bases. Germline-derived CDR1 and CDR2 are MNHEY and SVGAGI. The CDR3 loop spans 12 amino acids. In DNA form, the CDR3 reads TGTGCCAGCAGACGGACAGGGGCTGAAGCTTTCTTT. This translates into CASRRTGAEAFF.

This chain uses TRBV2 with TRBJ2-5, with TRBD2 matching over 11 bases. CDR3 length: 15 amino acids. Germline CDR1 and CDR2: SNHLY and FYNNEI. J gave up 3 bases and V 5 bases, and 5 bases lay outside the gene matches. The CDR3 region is CASSLGTSGKETQYF. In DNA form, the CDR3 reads TGTGCCAGCAGTCTGGGGACTAGCGGAAAAGAGACCCAGTACTTC.

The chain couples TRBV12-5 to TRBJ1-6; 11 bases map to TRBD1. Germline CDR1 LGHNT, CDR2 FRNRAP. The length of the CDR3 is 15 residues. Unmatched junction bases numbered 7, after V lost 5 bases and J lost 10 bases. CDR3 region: CASGPGQGARSPLHF. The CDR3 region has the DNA TGTGCTAGTGGTCCCGGACAGGGGGCGCGGTCACCCCTCCACTTT. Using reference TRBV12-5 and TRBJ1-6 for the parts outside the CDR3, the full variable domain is DARVTQTPRHKVTEMGQEVTMRCQPILGHNTVFWYRQTMMQGLELLAYFRNRAPLDDSGMPKDRFSAEMPDATLATLKIQPSEPRDSAVYFCASGPGQGARSPLHFGNGTRLTVT.

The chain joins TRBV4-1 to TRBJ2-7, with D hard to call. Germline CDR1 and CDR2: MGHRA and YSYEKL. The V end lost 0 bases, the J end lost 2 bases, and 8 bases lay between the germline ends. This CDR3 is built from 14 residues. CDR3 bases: TGCGCCAGCAGCCAAGAGATTGAGCCCTACGAGCAGTACTTC. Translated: CASSQEIEPYEQYF.

CDR3 sequence reads: CASRPRGSLTDTQYF. The CDR3, as DNA: TGTGCCAGCAGACCAAGGGGATCCCTAACAGATACGCAGTATTTT. The chain uses TRBV27 and TRBJ2-3; possible D gene TRBD1, 5 bases. Germline-derived CDR1 and CDR2 are MNHEY and SMNVEV (reference sequence). This CDR3 has 15 amino acids. The V end lost 6 bases, the J end lost 3 bases, and 16 bases lay between the germline ends.

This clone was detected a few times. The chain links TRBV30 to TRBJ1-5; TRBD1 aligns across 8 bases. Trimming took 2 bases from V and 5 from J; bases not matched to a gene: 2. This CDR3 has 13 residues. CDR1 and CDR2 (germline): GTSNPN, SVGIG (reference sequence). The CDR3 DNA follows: TGTGCCTGGAGTATACAGGGGGATCAGCCCCAGCATTTT. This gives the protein CAWSIQGDQPQHF.

In DNA form, the CDR3 reads TGTGCCAGCAGTTTGGGGTCTAGGACAGGGGGCGAAATCTACGAGCAGTACTTC. It encodes CASSLGSRTGGEIYEQYF. This chain links TRBV27 with TRBJ2-7, with 11 nucleotides matching TRBD1. Trimming cost V 3 bases and J 3 bases; bases outside gene matches: 13. Germline loops: CDR1 MNHEY, CDR2 SMNVEV (reference sequence). There are 18 residues in the CDR3.

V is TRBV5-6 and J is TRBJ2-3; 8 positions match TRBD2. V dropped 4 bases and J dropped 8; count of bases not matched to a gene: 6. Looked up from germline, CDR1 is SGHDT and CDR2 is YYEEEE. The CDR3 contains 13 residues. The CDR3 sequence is CASSPTGGGTQYF. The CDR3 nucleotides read TGTGCCAGCAGCCCAACCGGGGGGGGTACGCAGTATTTT.

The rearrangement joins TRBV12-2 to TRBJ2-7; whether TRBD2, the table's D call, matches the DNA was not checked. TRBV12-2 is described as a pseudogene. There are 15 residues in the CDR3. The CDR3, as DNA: TGTGCAAGTCGCTTAGCGCGGGAACTGGAAGGCGAGCAGTACTTC. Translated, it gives CASRLARELEGEQYF.

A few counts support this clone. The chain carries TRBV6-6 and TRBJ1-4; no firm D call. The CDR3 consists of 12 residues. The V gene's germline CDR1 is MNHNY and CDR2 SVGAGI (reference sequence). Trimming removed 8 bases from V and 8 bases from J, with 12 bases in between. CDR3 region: CASGRGREKLFF. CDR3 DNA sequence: TGTGCCAGCGGTAGAGGGCGAGAAAAACTGTTTTTT.

CDR3 sequence: CASSRDRYTYEQYF. For the CDR3, the DNA is TGTGCCAGCAGCCGGGACAGGTACACCTACGAGCAGTACTTC. This chain links TRBV27 with TRBJ2-7; 8 bases map to TRBD1. Looked up from germline, CDR1 is MNHEY and CDR2 is SMNVEV (reference sequence). CDR3 length: 14 residues. V gave up 6 bases and J gave up 2 bases; unmatched junction bases: 6.

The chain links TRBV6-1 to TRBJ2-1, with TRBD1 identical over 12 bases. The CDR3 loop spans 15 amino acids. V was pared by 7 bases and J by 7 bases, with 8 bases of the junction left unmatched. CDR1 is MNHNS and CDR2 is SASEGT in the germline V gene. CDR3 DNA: TGTGCCAGCAAATCCAGGGACAGGGGGCTGAATGAGCAGTTCTTC. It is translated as CASKSRDRGLNEQFF.

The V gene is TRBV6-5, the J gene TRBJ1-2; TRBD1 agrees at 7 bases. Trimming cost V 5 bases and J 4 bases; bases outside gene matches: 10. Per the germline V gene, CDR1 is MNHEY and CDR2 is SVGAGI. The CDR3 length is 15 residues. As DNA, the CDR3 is TGTGCCAGCAGTCCCCTCAGGGGGTTCGGCTATGGCTACACCTTC. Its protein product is CASSPLRGFGYGYTF.

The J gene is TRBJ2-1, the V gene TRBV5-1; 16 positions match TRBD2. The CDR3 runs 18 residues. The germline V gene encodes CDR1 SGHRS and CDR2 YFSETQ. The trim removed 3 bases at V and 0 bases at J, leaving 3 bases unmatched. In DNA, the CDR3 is TGCGCCAGCAGCTCCGGGACTAGCGGGAGGGCCTCCTACAATGAGCAGTTCTTC. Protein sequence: CASSSGTSGRASYNEQFF.

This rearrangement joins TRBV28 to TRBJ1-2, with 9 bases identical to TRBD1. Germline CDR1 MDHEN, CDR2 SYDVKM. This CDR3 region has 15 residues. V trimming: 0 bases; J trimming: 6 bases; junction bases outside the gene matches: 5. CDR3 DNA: TGTGCCAGCAGTTTATGGTCCGGGACAGGGAATGGCTACACCTTC. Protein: CASSLWSGTGNGYTF.

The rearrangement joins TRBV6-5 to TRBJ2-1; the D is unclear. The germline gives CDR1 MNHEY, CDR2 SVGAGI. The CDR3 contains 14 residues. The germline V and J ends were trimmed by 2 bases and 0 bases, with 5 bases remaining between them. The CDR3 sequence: CASSYGGSYNEQFF. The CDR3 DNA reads TGTGCCAGCAGTTACGGCGGCTCCTACAATGAGCAGTTCTTC.

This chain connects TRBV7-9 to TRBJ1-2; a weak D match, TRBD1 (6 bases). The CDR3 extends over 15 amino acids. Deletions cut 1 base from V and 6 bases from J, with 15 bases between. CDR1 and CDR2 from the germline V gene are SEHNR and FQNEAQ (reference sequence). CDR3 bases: TGTGCCAGCAGCTTAGGAGGCGGACAGCGCGATGGCTACACCTTC. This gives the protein CASSLGGGQRDGYTF.

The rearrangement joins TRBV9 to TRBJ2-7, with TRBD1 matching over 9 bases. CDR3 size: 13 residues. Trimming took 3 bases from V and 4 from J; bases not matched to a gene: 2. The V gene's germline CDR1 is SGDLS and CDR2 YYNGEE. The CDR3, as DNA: TGTGCCAGCAGCGCCGGGACAGGGTACGAGCAGTACTTC. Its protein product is CASSAGTGYEQYF.

Here the CDR3 reads CASSGGQGDQETQYF. As DNA, the CDR3 is TGTGCCAGCAGCGGGGGTCAGGGGGATCAAGAGACCCAGTACTTC. This chain connects TRBV9 to TRBJ2-5; 7 bases match TRBD1. The CDR3 contains 15 residues. Germline CDR1 is SGDLS and CDR2 is YYNGEE. Germline trimming cut 3 bases from V and 2 bases from J; bases unmatched to any gene: 7.

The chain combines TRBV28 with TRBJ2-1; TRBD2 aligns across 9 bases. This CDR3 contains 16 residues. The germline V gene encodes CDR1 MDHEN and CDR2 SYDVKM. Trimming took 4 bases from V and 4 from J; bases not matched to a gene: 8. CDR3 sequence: CASSSYSGRMYNEQFF. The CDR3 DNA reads TGTGCCAGCAGTTCGTACAGCGGGAGGATGTACAATGAGCAGTTCTTC. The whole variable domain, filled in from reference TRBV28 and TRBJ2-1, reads DVKVTQSSRYLVKRTGEKVFLECVQDMDHENMFWYRQDPGLGLRLIYFSYDVKMKEKGDIPEGYSVSREKKERFSLILESASTNQTSMYLCASSSYSGRMYNEQFFGPGTRLTVL.

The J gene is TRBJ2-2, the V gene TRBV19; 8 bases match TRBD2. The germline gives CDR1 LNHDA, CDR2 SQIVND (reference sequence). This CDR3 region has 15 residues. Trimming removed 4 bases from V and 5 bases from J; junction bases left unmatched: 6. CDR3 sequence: CASSSVAGWTGELFF. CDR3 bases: TGTGCCAGTAGTAGTGTAGCGGGATGGACCGGGGAGCTGTTTTTT.

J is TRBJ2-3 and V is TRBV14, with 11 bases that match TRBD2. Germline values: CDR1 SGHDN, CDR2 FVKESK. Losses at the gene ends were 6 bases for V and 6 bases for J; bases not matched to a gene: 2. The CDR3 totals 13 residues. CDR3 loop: CASSLAGGDTQYF. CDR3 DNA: TGTGCCAGCAGTCTAGCGGGAGGTGATACGCAGTATTTT.